This T cell receptor (beta chain) was recovered during a study of B cell selection in AIRE deficiency. Trimming at V came to 4 bases and at J to 4 bases, leaving 10 bases not matched to a gene. The CDR3 has 17 residues. The germline CDR1 and CDR2 sequences are SGHRS and YFSETQ. Using immunoSEQ multiplex PCR, the repertoire was profiled, and TCRdb retains in-frame clones only, with some absent. The data hold roughly 3,100 clones, with 78% observed a single time. The regulatory T cell sort gate was CD4+CD25hiCD127low/negative. The source is a human donor with AIRE deficiency. The rearrangement links TRBV5-1 to TRBJ2-6; 8 bases map to TRBD1. The material sequenced was Tregs sorted from PBMCs. The CDR3 here is CASSPQGVGAGANVLTF. CDR3 bases: TGCGCCAGCAGCCCACAGGGGGTAGGAGCCGGGGCCAACGTCCTGACTTTC. Full variable domain (rest looked up from reference TRBV5-1 and TRBJ2-6): KAGVTQTPRYLIKTRGQQVTLSCSPISGHRSVSWYQQTPGQGLQFLFEYFSETQRNKGNFPGRFSGRQFSNSRSEMNVSTLELGDSALYLCASSPQGVGAGANVLTFGAGSRLTVL.